The 9 T cell receptor beta chains below were found in one sample sequenced in a study of blood T cell repertoires in COVID-19. Sequencing was performed with immunoSEQ multiplex PCR; in TCRdb, only in-frame clones are kept and a portion is missing. The sample records about 110,000 clones, 71% being singletons. The material sequenced was peripheral blood. These receptors originate from a human donor with acute or convalescent COVID-19. The donor label of this sample is uncertain.

The V and J genes are TRBV27 and TRBJ1-6; D may be TRBD1 (5 bases). This CDR3 contains 14 residues. Germline V lookup: CDR1 MNHEY, CDR2 SMNVEV (reference sequence). Trimming removed 2 bases from V and 10 bases from J, with 12 bases in between. This CDR3 is CASSLSQGVSPLHF. CDR3 coding DNA: TGTGCCAGCAGTTTAAGTCAAGGGGTGTCACCCCTCCACTTT.

CDR3 in DNA: TGTGCCAGCTCACCGGGGGGAGGAGAAAAACTGTTTTTT. The encoded protein is CASSPGGGEKLFF. This chain links TRBV18 with TRBJ1-4, with D perhaps TRBD1 (5 bases). The CDR3 loop spans 13 amino acids. Trimming took 3 bases from V and 8 from J, leaving 10 bases between them. Germline values: CDR1 KGHSH, CDR2 LQKENI.

The chain links TRBV4-1 to TRBJ1-3, with D possibly being TRBD1 (5 bases). CDR1 MGHRA and CDR2 YSYEKL come from the germline V gene. Trimming took 3 bases from V and 0 from J, leaving 9 bases between them. The CDR3 runs to 15 residues. This CDR3 reads CASSQSTVSGNTIYF. The CDR3 DNA is TGCGCCAGCAGCCAGTCGACAGTCTCTGGAAACACCATATATTTT.

The gene calls are TRBV5-1 and TRBJ1-2; D might be TRBD1 (6 bases). This CDR3 is 15 amino acids long. V lost 4 bases and J lost 5, with 18 bases in between. The germline CDR1 and CDR2 sequences are SGHRS and YFSETQ. The chain's CDR3 is CASSPPDSGLYGYTF. In DNA, the CDR3 is TGCGCCAGCAGCCCCCCGGACAGTGGATTATATGGCTACACCTTC.

The J gene is TRBJ1-4, the V gene TRBV18, with TRBD1 as a possible D gene (6 bases). This CDR3 comprises 15 residues. Germline CDR1 and CDR2: KGHSH and LQKENI. V dropped 1 base and J dropped 8 bases, with 14 bases sitting between them. CDR3 sequence: CASSPLQGPKEKLFF. The CDR3 DNA reads as TGTGCCAGCTCACCACTACAGGGCCCAAAAGAAAAACTGTTTTTT.

V gene TRBV7-9 combines with J gene TRBJ2-3; 11 bases align to TRBD2. Germline-derived CDR1 and CDR2 are SEHNR and FQNEAQ (reference sequence). The V and J ends lost 5 bases and 0 bases, in that order; junction bases with no gene match: 10. The CDR3 is 18 residues long. The CDR3 bases are TGTGCCAGCAGCCCGCTACGACTAGCGGGGACTAGCACAGATACGCAGTATTTT. Translated: CASSPLRLAGTSTDTQYF.

This clone was counted only a few times. The chain links TRBV5-5 to TRBJ2-4; D is undetermined. The CDR3 totals 13 residues. V lost 0 bases to trimming and J lost 7 bases, with 8 bases between them. Germline V lookup: CDR1 SGHKS, CDR2 YYEKEE (reference sequence). CDR3 residues: CASSLVGANIQYF. The CDR3 DNA reads as TGTGCCAGCAGCTTGGTGGGCGCGAACATTCAGTACTTC.

V is TRBV4-2 and J is TRBJ2-3, with 13 bases lining up with TRBD2. The CDR3 loop spans 18 amino acids. Trimming at V came to 0 bases and at J to 2 bases, leaving 5 bases not matched to a gene. Germline CDR1 is LGHNA and CDR2 is YNFKEQ. CDR3 sequence reads: CASSQDPGTSGVTDTQYF. CDR3 nucleotide sequence: TGTGCCAGCAGCCAAGACCCAGGGACTAGCGGGGTCACAGATACGCAGTATTTT.

The CDR3 protein is CASSLWGRETQYF. CDR3 coding DNA: TGTGCCAGCAGTTTATGGGGGAGGGAGACCCAGTACTTC. The chain employs TRBV27 and TRBJ2-5; a possible D gene is TRBD2 (6 bases). V gave up 1 base and J gave up 5 bases, with 8 bases separating them. Germline loops: CDR1 MNHEY, CDR2 SMNVEV (reference sequence). CDR3 length: 13 residues.